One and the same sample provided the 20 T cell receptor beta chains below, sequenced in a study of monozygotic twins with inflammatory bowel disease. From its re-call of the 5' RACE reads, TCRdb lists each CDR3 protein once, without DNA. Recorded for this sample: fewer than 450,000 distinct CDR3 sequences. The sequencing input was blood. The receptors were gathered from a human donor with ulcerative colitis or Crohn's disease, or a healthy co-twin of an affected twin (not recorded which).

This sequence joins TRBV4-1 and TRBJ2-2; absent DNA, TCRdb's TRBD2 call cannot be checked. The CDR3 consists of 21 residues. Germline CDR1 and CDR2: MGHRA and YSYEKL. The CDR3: CASSQDSRGERDPSLTGELFF.

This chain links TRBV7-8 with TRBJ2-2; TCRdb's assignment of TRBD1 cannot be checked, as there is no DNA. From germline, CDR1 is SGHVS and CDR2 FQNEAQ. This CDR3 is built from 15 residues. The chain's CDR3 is CASSAADMGGRELFF.

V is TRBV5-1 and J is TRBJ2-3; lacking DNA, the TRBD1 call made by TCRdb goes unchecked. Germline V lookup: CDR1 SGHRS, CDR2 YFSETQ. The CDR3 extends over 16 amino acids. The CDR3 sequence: CASSPRTVLSADTQYF. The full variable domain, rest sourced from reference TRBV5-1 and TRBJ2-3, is KAGVTQTPRYLIKTRGQQVTLSCSPISGHRSVSWYQQTPGQGLQFLFEYFSETQRNKGNFPGRFSGRQFSNSRSEMNVSTLELGDSALYLCASSPRTVLSADTQYFGPGTRLTVL.

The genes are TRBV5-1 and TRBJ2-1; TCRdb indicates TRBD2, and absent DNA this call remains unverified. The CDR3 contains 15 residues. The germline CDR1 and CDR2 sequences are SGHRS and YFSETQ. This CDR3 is CASSLFTSAGNEQFF.

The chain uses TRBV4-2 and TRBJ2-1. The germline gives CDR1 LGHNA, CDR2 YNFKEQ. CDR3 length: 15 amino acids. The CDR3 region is CASSQDYGWYNGQFF.

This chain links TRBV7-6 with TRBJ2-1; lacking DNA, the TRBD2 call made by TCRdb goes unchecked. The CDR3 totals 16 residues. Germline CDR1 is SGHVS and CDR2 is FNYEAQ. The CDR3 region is CASSLDAGTSTNEQFF.

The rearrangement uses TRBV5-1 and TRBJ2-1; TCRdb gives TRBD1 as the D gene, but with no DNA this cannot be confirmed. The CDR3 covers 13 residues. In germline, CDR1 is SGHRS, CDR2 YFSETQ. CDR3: CASSEDTYNEQFF.

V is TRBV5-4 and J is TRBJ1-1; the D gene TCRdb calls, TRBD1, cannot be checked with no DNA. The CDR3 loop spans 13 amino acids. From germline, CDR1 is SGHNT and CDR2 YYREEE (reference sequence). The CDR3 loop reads CASSLGLGAEAFF.

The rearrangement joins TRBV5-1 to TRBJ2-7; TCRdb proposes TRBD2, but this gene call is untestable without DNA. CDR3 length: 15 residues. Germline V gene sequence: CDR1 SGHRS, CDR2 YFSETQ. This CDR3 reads CASSLGDLPSDEQYF.

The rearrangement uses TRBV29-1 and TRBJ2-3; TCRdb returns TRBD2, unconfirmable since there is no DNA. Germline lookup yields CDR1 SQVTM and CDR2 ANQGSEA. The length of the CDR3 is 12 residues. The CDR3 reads CSVGSGTDTQYF.

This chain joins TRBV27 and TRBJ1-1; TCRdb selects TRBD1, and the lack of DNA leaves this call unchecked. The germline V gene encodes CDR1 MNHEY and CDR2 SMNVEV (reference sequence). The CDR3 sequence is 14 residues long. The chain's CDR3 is CASSGQQGFTEAFF.

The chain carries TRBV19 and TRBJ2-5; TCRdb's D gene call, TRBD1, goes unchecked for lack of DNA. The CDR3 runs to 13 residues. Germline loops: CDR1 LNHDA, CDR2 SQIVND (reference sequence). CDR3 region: CASRSRGQETQYF.

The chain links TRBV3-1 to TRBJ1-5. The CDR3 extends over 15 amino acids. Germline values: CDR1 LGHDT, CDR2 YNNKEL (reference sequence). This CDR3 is CASGRSDLSNQPQHF.

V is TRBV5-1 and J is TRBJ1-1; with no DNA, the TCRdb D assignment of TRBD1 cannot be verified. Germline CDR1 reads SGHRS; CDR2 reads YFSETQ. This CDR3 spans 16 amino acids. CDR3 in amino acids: CASSLESDPPQEEAFF.

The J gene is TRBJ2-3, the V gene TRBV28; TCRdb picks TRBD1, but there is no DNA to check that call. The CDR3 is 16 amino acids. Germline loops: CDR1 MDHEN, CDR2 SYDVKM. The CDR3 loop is CASSLSGTGASDTQYF.

The CDR3 loop reads CASSLEPTQGMGYEQYF. V and J are TRBV7-6 and TRBJ2-7; the D call of TRBD1 rests on TCRdb alone, since no DNA is present to check it. Germline loops: CDR1 SGHVS, CDR2 FNYEAQ. The CDR3 runs 17 residues.

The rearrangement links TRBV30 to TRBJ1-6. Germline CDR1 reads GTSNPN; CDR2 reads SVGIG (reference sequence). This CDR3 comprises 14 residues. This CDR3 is CAWSGGAYNSPLHF.

The CDR3 loop reads CASSYGRTTYEQYF. The chain is built from TRBV6-2 or TRBV6-3 and TRBJ2-7. The V gene's germline CDR1 is MNHEY and CDR2 SVGEGT. The CDR3 has 14 residues.

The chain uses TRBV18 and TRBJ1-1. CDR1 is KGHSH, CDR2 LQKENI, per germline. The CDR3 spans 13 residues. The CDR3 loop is CASSPRSGTEAFF. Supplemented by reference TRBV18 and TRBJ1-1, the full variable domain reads NAGVMQNPRHLVRRRGQEARLRCSPMKGHSHVYWYRQLPEEGLKFMVYLQKENIIDESGMPKERFSAEFPKEGPSILRIQQVVRGDSAAYFCASSPRSGTEAFFGQGTRLTVV.

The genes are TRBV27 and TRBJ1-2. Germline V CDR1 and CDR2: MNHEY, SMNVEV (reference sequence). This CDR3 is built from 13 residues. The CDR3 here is CASGLWGEDGYTF.